The clone carrying this T cell receptor beta chain was detected many times. The sample originates from a study of response to subunit inactivated influenza vaccine. TCRdb reanalysed the RT-PCR reads using MiXCR and keeps one entry per CDR3 protein. The sample consists of roughly 700,000 distinct CDR3 sequences, approximately 13% of them appearing once. CDR3 size: 14 residues. J lost 5 bases, V lost 5 bases, and 6 bases had no gene match. Sequenced material: PBMCs from blood, taken 14 to 15 days before vaccination. The TCR originated in a man aged 45-65 years who received an inactivated influenza vaccine. This chain connects TRBV12-3 or TRBV12-4 to TRBJ1-5, with 7 bases aligning to TRBD1. The CDR3 DNA sequence: TGTGCCAGCAGTCTCGACAGGGCGGATCAGCCCCAGCATTTT. Amino acids: CASSLDRADQPQHF.